This entry features one T cell receptor (beta chain) sequence. Its antigen is currently unknown. The entry originates in a study of beta chain features in type 1 diabetes. Overall study context: Healthy donors resembled patients in age, gender and cell yields.

Since all of the isolated RNA was reverse transcribed, expressed TCRB transcripts were what got sequenced. On average, stem cell-like memory T cell samples had 900,000 to 1,300,000 reads. Produced via immunoSEQ multiplex PCR; TCRdb's table is partial and in-frame only. The repertoire holds some 99,000 clones, with 30% to 50% as singletons. Findings and limits, study-wide: Possible PCR preference for shorter templates applied equally to patients and controls. The study found fewer insertions and more deletions at VDJ junctions in type 1 diabetes patients.

Germline-derived CDR1 and CDR2 are SQVTM and ANQGSEA. V was trimmed by 7 bases and J by 0 bases, leaving 10 bases between them. The CDR3 totals 13 residues. The sequencing input was stem cell memory CD4+ T cells from blood. This receptor was obtained from a woman between 18 and 30 years old in good health. The gene calls are TRBV29-1 and TRBJ1-5; D might be TRBD1 (5 bases). CDR3 sequence (DNA): TGCAGCGCTCTCGGACATAGCAATCAGCCCCAGCATTTT. It is translated as CSALGHSNQPQHF.